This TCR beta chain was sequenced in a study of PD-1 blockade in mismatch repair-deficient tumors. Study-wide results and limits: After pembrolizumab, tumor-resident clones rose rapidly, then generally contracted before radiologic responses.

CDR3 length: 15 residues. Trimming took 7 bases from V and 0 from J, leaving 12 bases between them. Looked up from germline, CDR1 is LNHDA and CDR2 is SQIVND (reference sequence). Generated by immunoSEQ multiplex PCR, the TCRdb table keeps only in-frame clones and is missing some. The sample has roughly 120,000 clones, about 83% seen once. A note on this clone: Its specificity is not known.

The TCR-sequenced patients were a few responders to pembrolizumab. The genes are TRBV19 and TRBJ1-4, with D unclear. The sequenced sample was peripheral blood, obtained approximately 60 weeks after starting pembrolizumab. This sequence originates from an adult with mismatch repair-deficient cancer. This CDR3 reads CASNYESATNEKLFF. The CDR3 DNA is TGTGCCAGTAATTATGAAAGTGCAACTAATGAAAAACTGTTTTTT.